The 22 T cell receptor beta chains below were found in one sample sequenced in a study of cytomegalovirus exposure and HLA in healthy donors. PCR was performed using 60 Vbeta and 13 Jbeta primers. Method: immunoSEQ multiplex PCR; TCRdb's copy keeps in-frame clones and lacks some. In the table there are roughly 100,000 clones, about 80% of which are singletons. Sequenced: PBMCs. The receptor source for this set is a middle-aged woman in good health and CMV-seronegative.

The sample holds one count of this clone. The chain couples TRBV28 to TRBJ1-1; D is perhaps TRBD1 (6 bases). This CDR3 is 15 amino acids long. In germline, CDR1 is MDHEN, CDR2 SYDVKM. Trimming shortened V by 8 bases and J by 1 base, and 17 bases separated the two germline ends. The CDR3 reads CASGYPGQENTEAFF. CDR3 DNA: TGTGCCAGCGGTTATCCGGGACAAGAGAACACTGAAGCTTTCTTT.

V usage is TRBV4-2 and J usage is TRBJ1-4; D uncertain. Per the germline V gene, CDR1 is LGHNA and CDR2 is YNFKEQ. The CDR3 has 16 residues. V was clipped by 0 bases and J by 1 base, with 9 bases between them. CDR3 sequence (DNA): TGTGCCAGCAGCCAAGATCCGGAGGAAACTAATGAAAAACTGTTTTTT. Translation gives CASSQDPEETNEKLFF.

The V and J genes are TRBV27 and TRBJ1-3; weak D call: TRBD1 (5 bases). V was pared by 2 bases and J by 4 bases, with 12 bases between. Germline V gene lookup returns CDR1 MNHEY and CDR2 SMNVEV (reference sequence). This CDR3 has 15 amino acids. The CDR3 region has the DNA TGTGCCAGCAGTTTAGGGGGGACGGGCGGAAACACCATATATTTT. Translation: CASSLGGTGGNTIYF.

J is TRBJ2-3 and V is TRBV5-4; maybe TRBD2 (6 bases). V dropped 0 bases and J dropped 0 bases, with 8 bases sitting between them. Per the germline V gene, CDR1 is SGHNT and CDR2 is YYREEE (reference sequence). This CDR3 has 15 residues. CDR3 DNA: TGTGCCAGCAGCTTGGAGCGGGCCAGCACAGATACGCAGTATTTT. Protein sequence: CASSLERASTDTQYF.

This clone was counted a single time. The rearrangement links TRBV27 to TRBJ2-7; 7 bases are a match to TRBD1. J was trimmed by 2 bases and V by 5 bases; bases with no gene match: 3. From germline, CDR1 is MNHEY and CDR2 SMNVEV (reference sequence). The CDR3 is made up of 13 amino acids. In DNA, the CDR3 is TGTGCCAGCAGTCCCGGACAGGCCTACGAGCAGTACTTC. It specifies CASSPGQAYEQYF.

The CDR3 bases are TGCGCCAGCAGCCAAGGTCCCGGGACAGGGGGCTGGTACGAGCAGTACTTC. Protein sequence: CASSQGPGTGGWYEQYF. The chain carries TRBV4-3 and TRBJ2-7; 12 nucleotides agree with TRBD1. The germline V gene encodes CDR1 LGHNA and CDR2 YSLEER. The CDR3 has 17 amino acids. Unmatched junction bases numbered 8, after V lost 1 base and J lost 4 bases.

The gene calls are TRBV19 and TRBJ1-1; 8 bases line up with TRBD1. CDR1 and CDR2 from the germline V gene are LNHDA and SQIVND (reference sequence). This CDR3 contains 15 residues. V trimming: 0 bases; J trimming: 3 bases; junction bases outside the gene matches: 3. DNA for the CDR3: TGTGCCAGTAGTATAGACGGACAGGGCGACACTGAAGCTTTCTTT. Translated: CASSIDGQGDTEAFF.

The J gene is TRBJ2-2, the V gene TRBV5-1; 13 bases match TRBD2. The CDR3 has 15 residues. V trimming: 6 bases; J trimming: 7 bases; junction bases outside the gene matches: 6. The germline V gene encodes CDR1 SGHRS and CDR2 YFSETQ. CDR3 sequence: CASNGLAGAGGELFF. The CDR3 nucleotides are TGCGCCAGCAATGGACTAGCGGGAGCGGGCGGGGAGCTGTTTTTT. Supplemented by reference TRBV5-1 and TRBJ2-2, the full variable domain reads KAGVTQTPRYLIKTRGQQVTLSCSPISGHRSVSWYQQTPGQGLQFLFEYFSETQRNKGNFPGRFSGRQFSNSRSEMNVSTLELGDSALYLCASNGLAGAGGELFFGEGSRLTVL.

This clone was found once. V and J are TRBV7-2 and TRBJ2-5; 8 bases agree with TRBD1. Germline V gene data show CDR1 as SGHTA and CDR2 as FQGNSA. The CDR3 is 18 residues long. After removal of 2 bases from V and 4 bases from J, the junction contained 15 bases not matched to a gene. CDR3 sequence reads: CASSLIGSGGSSGETQYF. The CDR3 DNA reads TGTGCCAGCAGCTTAATAGGGTCAGGGGGCTCGTCGGGAGAGACCCAGTACTTC.

The rearrangement links TRBV30 to TRBJ2-3, with a weak D call TRBD2 (6 bases). The CDR3 has 15 amino acids. V lost 3 bases and J lost 0, with 13 bases in between. Germline V gene lookup returns CDR1 GTSNPN and CDR2 SVGIG (reference sequence). The DNA of the CDR3 is TGTGCCTGGAGCCGGGGGACCTCTAGCACAGATACGCAGTATTTT. As protein: CAWSRGTSSTDTQYF.

The chain recombines TRBV30 with TRBJ2-3; TRBD2 matches 7 bases. In germline, CDR1 is GTSNPN, CDR2 SVGIG (reference sequence). The length of the CDR3 is 14 residues. Trimming removed 3 bases from V and 0 bases from J; junction bases left unmatched: 3. The CDR3 DNA reads TGTGCCTGGAGAACGGGAGGCAGCACAGATACGCAGTATTTT. This codes for CAWRTGGSTDTQYF.

This rearrangement joins TRBV18 to TRBJ2-5, with 10 bases lining up with TRBD2. Germline loops: CDR1 KGHSH, CDR2 LQKENI. The CDR3 consists of 16 residues. Trimming removed 2 bases from V and 5 bases from J; junction bases left unmatched: 8. This CDR3 is CASSPGQRGGQETQYF. CDR3 DNA sequence: TGTGCCAGCTCACCAGGCCAGCGGGGGGGCCAGGAGACCCAGTACTTC.

V and J are TRBV4-3 and TRBJ2-3, with TRBD1 as a possible D gene (5 bases). V was clipped by 0 bases and J by 5 bases, with 9 bases between them. Germline loops: CDR1 LGHNA, CDR2 YSLEER. The CDR3 covers 14 residues. The CDR3 bases are TGCGCCAGCAGCCAAGAGCAGGGCGGAGATACGCAGTATTTT. Translated, it gives CASSQEQGGDTQYF.

The V gene is TRBV7-9, the J gene TRBJ2-5; 8 positions agree with TRBD1. Germline CDR1 and CDR2: SEHNR and FQNEAQ (reference sequence). This CDR3 contains 14 residues. Trimming took 5 bases from V and 4 from J; bases not matched to a gene: 6. The CDR3 spells CASSPRTGGETQYF. In DNA, the CDR3 is TGTGCCAGCAGCCCTCGCACAGGGGGAGAGACCCAGTACTTC.

The chain employs TRBV7-2 and TRBJ1-6, with 9 nucleotides matching TRBD1. J was trimmed by 10 bases and V by 4 bases; bases with no gene match: 11. The germline V gene encodes CDR1 SGHTA and CDR2 FQGNSA. The CDR3 has 16 residues. The CDR3 is CASSYASGTGRSPLHF. The CDR3 nucleotides are TGTGCCAGCAGCTACGCCTCCGGGACAGGGAGATCACCCCTCCACTTT.

This clone occurred a few times. The rearrangement joins TRBV7-8 to TRBJ1-1; 7 bases are shared with TRBD1. The CDR3 spans 14 residues. Trimming took 5 bases from V and 4 from J; bases not matched to a gene: 7. Germline-derived CDR1 and CDR2 are SGHVS and FQNEAQ. DNA for the CDR3: TGTGCCAGCAGCCCCAGGGGGGTGGTCACTGAAGCTTTCTTT. Translating gives CASSPRGVVTEAFF. The whole variable domain, remainder taken from reference TRBV7-8 and TRBJ1-1, is GAGVSQSPRYKVAKRGQDVALRCDPISGHVSLFWYQQALGQGPEFLTYFQNEAQLDKSGLPSDRFFAERPEGSVSTLKIQRTQQEDSAVYLCASSPRGVVTEAFFGQGTRLTVV.

V gene TRBV6-5 combines with J gene TRBJ1-1; 7 bases fit TRBD1. With 10 bases clipped from V and 4 bases from J, the junction kept 3 bases outside the gene matches. CDR1 is MNHEY and CDR2 is SVGAGI in the germline V gene. This CDR3 has 11 amino acids. CDR3 nucleotides: TGTGCCACGACAGGGACCACTGAAGCTTTCTTT. This codes for CATTGTTEAFF.

The V call is TRBV7-2, the J call TRBJ2-2; perhaps TRBD1 as D (6 bases). V shed 4 bases and J shed 4 bases, with 13 bases lying between them. Germline assignment: CDR1 SGHTA and CDR2 FQGNSA. CDR3 length: 15 amino acids. Here the CDR3 reads CASSSQGRVTGELFF. The CDR3 nucleotides are TGTGCCAGCAGCTCACAGGGACGGGTCACCGGGGAGCTGTTTTTT.

This clone has more than one count but fewer than ten. Compared with germline, one end of the junction differs, possibly owing to a read error. The V gene is TRBV9, the J gene TRBJ2-7, with TRBD1 as a possible D gene (6 bases). The CDR3 spans 14 residues. Germline CDR1 SGDLS, CDR2 YYNGEE. CDR3 sequence reads: CASSEGDNSYEQYF. CDR3 bases: TGTGCCAGCAGCGAGGGGGACAATTCCTATGAGCAGTACTTC.

Comment on this clone: The same CDR3 arises from other DNA sequences in this sample as well. The chain uses TRBV2 and TRBJ1-5; 8 bases line up with TRBD1. Per the germline V gene, CDR1 is SNHLY and CDR2 is FYNNEI. The CDR3 consists of 14 residues. Losses at the gene ends were 6 bases for V and 5 bases for J; bases not matched to a gene: 6. For the CDR3, the DNA is TGTGCCAGCAGGTTAGACAGGGGAGATCAGCCCCAGCATTTT. This gives the protein CASRLDRGDQPQHF. Full variable domain (missing parts from reference TRBV2 and TRBJ1-5): EPEVTQTPSHQVTQMGQEVILRCVPISNHLYFYWYRQILGQKVEFLVSFYNNEISEKSEIFDDQFSVERPDGSNFTLKIRSTKLEDSAMYFCASRLDRGDQPQHFGDGTRLSIL.

This clone was seen once. V and J are TRBV28 and TRBJ2-5; tentatively, D is TRBD1 (5 bases). With the DNA end fitting TRBJ2-7 better, the J assignment may be wrong. Germline V gives CDR1 MDHEN, CDR2 SYDVKM. The CDR3 consists of 12 residues. The CDR3 DNA reads as TGTGCCAGCAGTTCACAGGTCTACGAGCAGTACTTC. Its translation is CASSSQVYEQYF.

The chain has TRBV15 and TRBJ2-7; D ambiguous. Germline CDR1 LNHNV, CDR2 YYDKDF (reference sequence). V was shortened by 0 bases and J by 4 bases, with 13 bases between the two germline ends. The CDR3 is made up of 15 amino acids. The CDR3 bases are TGTGCCACCAGCAGAGATCGCAGCGAGAGGTACGAGCAGTACTTC. It codes for CATSRDRSERYEQYF.